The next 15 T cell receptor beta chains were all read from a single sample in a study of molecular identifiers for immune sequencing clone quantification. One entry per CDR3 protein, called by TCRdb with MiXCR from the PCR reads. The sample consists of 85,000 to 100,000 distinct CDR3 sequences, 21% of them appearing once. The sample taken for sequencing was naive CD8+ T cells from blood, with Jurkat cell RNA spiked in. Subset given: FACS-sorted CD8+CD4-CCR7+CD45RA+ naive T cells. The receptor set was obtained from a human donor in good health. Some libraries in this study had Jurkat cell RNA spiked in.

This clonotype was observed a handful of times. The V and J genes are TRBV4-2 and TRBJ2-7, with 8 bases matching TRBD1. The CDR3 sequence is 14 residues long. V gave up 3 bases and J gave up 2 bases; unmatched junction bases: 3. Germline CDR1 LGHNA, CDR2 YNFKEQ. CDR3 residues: CASSQGQVAYEQYF. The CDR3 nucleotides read TGTGCCAGCAGCCAGGGACAGGTGGCCTACGAGCAGTACTTC.

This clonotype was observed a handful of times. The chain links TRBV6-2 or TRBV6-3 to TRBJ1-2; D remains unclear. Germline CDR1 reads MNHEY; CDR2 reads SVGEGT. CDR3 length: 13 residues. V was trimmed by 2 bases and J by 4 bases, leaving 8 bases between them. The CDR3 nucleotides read TGTGCCAGCAGTTACGGGCAGGCCTATGGCTACACCTTC. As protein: CASSYGQAYGYTF.

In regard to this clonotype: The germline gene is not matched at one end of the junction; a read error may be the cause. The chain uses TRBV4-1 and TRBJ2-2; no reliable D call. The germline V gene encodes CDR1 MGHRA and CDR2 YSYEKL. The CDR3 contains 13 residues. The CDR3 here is CAGSQEPTGELFF. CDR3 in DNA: TGCGCCGGCAGCCAAGAGCCAACCGGGGAGCTGTTTTTT.

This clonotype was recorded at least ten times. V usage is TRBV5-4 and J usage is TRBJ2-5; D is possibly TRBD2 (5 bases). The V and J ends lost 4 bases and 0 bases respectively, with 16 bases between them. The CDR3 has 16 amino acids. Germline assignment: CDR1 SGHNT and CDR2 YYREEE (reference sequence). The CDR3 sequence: CASSPGGGYDQETQYF. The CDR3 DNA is TGTGCCAGCAGCCCCGGAGGCGGGTATGACCAAGAGACCCAGTACTTC.

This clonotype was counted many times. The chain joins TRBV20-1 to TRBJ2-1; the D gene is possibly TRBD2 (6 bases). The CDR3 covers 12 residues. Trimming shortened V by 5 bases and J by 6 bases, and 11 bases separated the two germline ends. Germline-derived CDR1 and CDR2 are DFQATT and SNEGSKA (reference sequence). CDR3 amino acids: CSAWDSFNEQFF. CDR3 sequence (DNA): TGCAGTGCTTGGGACTCATTCAATGAGCAGTTCTTC.

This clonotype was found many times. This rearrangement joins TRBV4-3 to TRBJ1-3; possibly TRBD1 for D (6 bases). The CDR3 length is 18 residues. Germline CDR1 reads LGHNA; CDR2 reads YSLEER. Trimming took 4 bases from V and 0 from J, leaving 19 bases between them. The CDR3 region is CASSLGAKATVSGNTIYF. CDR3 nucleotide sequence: TGCGCCAGCAGCCTGGGGGCAAAGGCCACTGTCTCTGGAAACACCATATATTTT.

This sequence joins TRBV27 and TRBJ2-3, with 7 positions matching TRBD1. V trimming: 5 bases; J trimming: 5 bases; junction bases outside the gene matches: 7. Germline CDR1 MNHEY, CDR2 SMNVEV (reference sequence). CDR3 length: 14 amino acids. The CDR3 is CASSQRTGGDTQYF. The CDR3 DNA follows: TGTGCCAGCAGTCAAAGGACAGGAGGAGATACGCAGTATTTT.

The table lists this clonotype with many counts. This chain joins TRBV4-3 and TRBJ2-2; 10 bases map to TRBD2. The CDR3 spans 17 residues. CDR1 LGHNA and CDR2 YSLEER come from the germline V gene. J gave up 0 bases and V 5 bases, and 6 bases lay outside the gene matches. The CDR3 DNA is TGCGCCAGCAGCGGACTAGCGGAGAACGCGAACACCGGGGAGCTGTTTTTT. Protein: CASSGLAENANTGELFF.

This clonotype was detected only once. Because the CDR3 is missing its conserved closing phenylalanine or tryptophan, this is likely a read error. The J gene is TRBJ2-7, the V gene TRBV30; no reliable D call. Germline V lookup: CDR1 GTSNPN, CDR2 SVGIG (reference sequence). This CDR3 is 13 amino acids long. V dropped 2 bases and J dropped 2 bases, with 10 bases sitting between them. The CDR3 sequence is CAWSLAQTYEQYL. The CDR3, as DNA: TGTGCCTGGAGTCTGGCGCAGACCTACGAGCAGTACCTC.

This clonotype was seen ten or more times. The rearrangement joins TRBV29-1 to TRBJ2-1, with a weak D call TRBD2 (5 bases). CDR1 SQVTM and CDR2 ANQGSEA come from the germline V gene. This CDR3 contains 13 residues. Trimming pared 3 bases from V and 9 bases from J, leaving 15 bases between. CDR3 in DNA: TGCAGCGTTGATCCCAGCCGGGCGGGTGAGCAGTTCTTC. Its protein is CSVDPSRAGEQFF.

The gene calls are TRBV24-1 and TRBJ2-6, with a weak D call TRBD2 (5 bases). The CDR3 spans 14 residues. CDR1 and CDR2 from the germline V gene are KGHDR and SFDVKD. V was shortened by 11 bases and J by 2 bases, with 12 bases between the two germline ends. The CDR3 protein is CAISPGAGANVLTF. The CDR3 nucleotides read TGTGCCATCTCACCCGGGGCTGGGGCCAACGTCCTGACTTTC.

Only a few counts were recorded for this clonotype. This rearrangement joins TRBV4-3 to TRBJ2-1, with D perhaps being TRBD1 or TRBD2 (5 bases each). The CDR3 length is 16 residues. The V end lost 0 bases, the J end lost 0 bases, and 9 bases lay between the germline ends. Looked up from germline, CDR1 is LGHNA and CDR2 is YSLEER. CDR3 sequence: CASSQDGGGSYNEQFF. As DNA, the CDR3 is TGCGCCAGCAGCCAAGATGGGGGTGGCTCCTACAATGAGCAGTTCTTC.

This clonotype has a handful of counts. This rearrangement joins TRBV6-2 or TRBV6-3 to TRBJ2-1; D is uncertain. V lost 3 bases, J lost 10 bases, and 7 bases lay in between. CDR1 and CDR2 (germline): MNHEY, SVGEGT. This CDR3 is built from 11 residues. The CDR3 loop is CASSYGSEQFF. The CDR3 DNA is TGTGCCAGCAGTTATGGGTCGGAGCAGTTCTTC.

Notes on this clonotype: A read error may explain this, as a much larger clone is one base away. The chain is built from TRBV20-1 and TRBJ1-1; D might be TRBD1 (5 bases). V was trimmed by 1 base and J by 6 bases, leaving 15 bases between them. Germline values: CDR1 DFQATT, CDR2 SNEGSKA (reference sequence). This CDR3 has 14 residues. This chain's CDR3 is CSARGGGGNAEAFF. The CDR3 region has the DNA TGCAGTGCTAGAGGGGGGGGAGGTAACGCTGAAGCTTTCTTT.

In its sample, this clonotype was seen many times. The CDR3 DNA reads TGTGCCAGCGGTTGGGGGCGGAAAGAGACCCAGTACTTC. This encodes CASGWGRKETQYF. The chain employs TRBV27 and TRBJ2-5; TRBD1 might be the D (6 bases). The length of the CDR3 is 13 residues. Germline CDR1 reads MNHEY; CDR2 reads SMNVEV (reference sequence). Trimming removed 8 bases at V and 3 bases at J, with 13 bases between.